Below, 10 T cell receptor beta chains from the same sample are listed, as sequenced in a study of blood T cell repertoires in COVID-19. Assay: immunoSEQ multiplex PCR; the TCRdb copy retains only in-frame clones and omits some. The table has approximately 400,000 clones, approximately 90% seen once. The sequenced sample consisted of PBMCs or T cells enriched from blood (not recorded which). These receptors were taken from a woman aged 40 to 50 who had been exposed to COVID-19.

The V and J genes are TRBV19 and TRBJ1-2; 7 bases are shared with TRBD1. The CDR3 runs to 13 residues. J was trimmed by 4 bases and V by 6 bases; bases with no gene match: 5. The germline gives CDR1 LNHDA, CDR2 SQIVND (reference sequence). CDR3 amino acids: CASSRDRSYGYTF. The CDR3 nucleotides read TGTGCCAGTAGCCGGGACAGATCCTATGGCTACACCTTC.

The chain recombines TRBV7-8 with TRBJ1-1; 8 bases are a match to TRBD1. CDR3 length: 15 residues. The V gene end was trimmed by 1 base and the J gene end by 7 bases; junction bases not matched to a gene: 8. CDR1 and CDR2 (germline): SGHVS, FQNEAQ. This chain's CDR3 is CASSLGAGGAGEAFF. CDR3 in DNA: TGTGCCAGCAGCTTAGGGGCAGGGGGCGCAGGTGAAGCTTTCTTT.

This chain uses TRBV20-1 with TRBJ1-1; no definite D call. Germline V gives CDR1 DFQATT, CDR2 SNEGSKA (reference sequence). V gave up 3 bases and J gave up 2 bases, with 13 bases separating them. This CDR3 contains 14 residues. CDR3 sequence reads: CSASAGIFNTEAFF. In nucleotides, the CDR3 is TGCAGTGCTAGTGCCGGGATCTTTAACACTGAAGCTTTCTTT.

This sequence joins TRBV7-3 and TRBJ1-2; D is possibly TRBD1 (5 bases). Germline CDR1 and CDR2: SGHTA and FQGTGA. The V end lost 1 base, the J end lost 3 bases, and 9 bases lay between the germline ends. The CDR3 consists of 14 residues. The CDR3 DNA follows: TGTGCCAGCAGCTTAAACAAGGGGCACTATGGCTACACCTTC. It translates to CASSLNKGHYGYTF.

V is TRBV3-1 (or the pseudogene TRBV3-2) and J is TRBJ2-1; D gene unclear. The V end was cut by 1 base, the J end by 6 bases, with 7 bases between. The CDR3 loop spans 13 amino acids. Germline V gives CDR1 LGHDT, CDR2 YNNKEL (reference sequence). The chain's CDR3 is CASSQAVINEQFF. The DNA for the CDR3 is TGTGCCAGCAGCCAAGCGGTTATCAATGAGCAGTTCTTC.

The gene calls are TRBV5-1 and TRBJ1-1; TRBD1 matches at 9 bases. CDR1 is SGHRS and CDR2 is YFSETQ in the germline V gene. Unmatched junction bases numbered 7, after V lost 0 bases and J lost 4 bases. The CDR3 is 16 amino acids. The CDR3 DNA sequence: TGCGCCAGCAGCTTGGAACAGGGGGCTCGGGGCACTGAAGCTTTCTTT. Its protein is CASSLEQGARGTEAFF.

About this clone: Other DNA sequences of this sample code for an identical CDR3. The chain is built from TRBV2 and TRBJ1-5, with 7 bases lining up with TRBD1. The V gene end was trimmed by 6 bases and the J gene end by 0 bases; junction bases not matched to a gene: 2. The CDR3 consists of 14 residues. Germline values: CDR1 SNHLY, CDR2 FYNNEI. The CDR3 region has the DNA TGTGCCAGCAGGGGGGACAGTAGCAATCAGCCCCAGCATTTT. Amino acids: CASRGDSSNQPQHF.

V and J are TRBV6-2 or TRBV6-3 and TRBJ2-7; no reliable D call. Deletions cut 2 bases from V and 4 bases from J, with 15 bases between. The germline CDR1 and CDR2 sequences are MNHEY and SVGEGT. The CDR3 totals 15 residues. CDR3 sequence reads: CASSYPDPDMYEQYF. CDR3 nucleotide sequence: TGTGCCAGCAGTTACCCCGACCCTGACATGTACGAGCAGTACTTC.

The gene calls are TRBV7-2 and TRBJ2-3; D is possibly TRBD2 (7 bases). The V gene lost 8 bases and the J gene lost 4 bases, with 25 bases spanning the gap. The CDR3 runs to 17 residues. Germline V gene data show CDR1 as SGHTA and CDR2 as FQGNSA. The CDR3 region is CASRAGAGPLAADTQYF. The CDR3 region has the DNA TGTGCCAGCCGTGCGGGGGCTGGCCCACTTGCGGCAGATACGCAGTATTTT.

The chain uses TRBV6-5 and TRBJ2-7; TRBD1 is a possible D gene (5 bases). This CDR3 has 14 residues. V was pared by 8 bases and J by 5 bases, with 19 bases between. The V gene's germline CDR1 is MNHEY and CDR2 SVGAGI. The CDR3 is CASPNPPPGNEQYF. For the CDR3, the DNA is TGTGCCAGCCCGAACCCCCCCCCAGGGAACGAGCAGTACTTC.